One sample yielded the 9 T cell receptor beta chains listed below, sequenced in a study of control samples from healthy donors and cancer patients. Clones were sequenced by immunoSEQ multiplex PCR, and TCRdb holds only the in-frame ones, with some missing. The sample holds approximately 100,000 clones, around nine tenths seen once. Sample: blood. The source is a man aged 30 to 39 in good health.

The chain employs TRBV5-8 and TRBJ1-2; no clear D gene. With 4 bases removed from V and 7 bases from J, the gap between germline ends came to 17 bases. CDR3 length: 14 residues. Germline V gene lookup returns CDR1 SGHTS and CDR2 YDEGEE. For the CDR3, the DNA is TGTGCCAGCAGCCACCTTGTATCCGCGGGTGGCTACACCTTC. Its translation: CASSHLVSAGGYTF.

The rearrangement links TRBV6-2 or TRBV6-3 to TRBJ2-1; D is uncertain. CDR1 is MNHEY and CDR2 is SVGEGT in the germline V gene. V lost 5 bases and J 6 bases, leaving 8 bases between the germline ends. CDR3 length: 12 residues. CDR3 sequence reads: CASSPRVNEQFF. In DNA form, the CDR3 reads TGTGCCAGCAGTCCAAGGGTCAATGAGCAGTTCTTC.

The count of this clone is one. The gene calls are TRBV5-1 and TRBJ1-3; D unclear. The V and J ends lost 1 base and 0 bases respectively, with 5 bases between them. Germline loops: CDR1 SGHRS, CDR2 YFSETQ. This CDR3 is 14 amino acids long. DNA for the CDR3: TGCGCCAGCAGCTTGCCATCCTCTGGAAACACCATATATTTT. It is translated as CASSLPSSGNTIYF.

V usage is TRBV27 and J usage is TRBJ2-7, with 12 bases identical to TRBD2. V was clipped by 2 bases and J by 3 bases; unmatched bases: 11. Per germline, CDR1 MNHEY and CDR2 SMNVEV (reference sequence). The CDR3 consists of 18 residues. In nucleotides, the CDR3 is TGTGCCAGCAGTTTAGGGTTGGGACTAGCGGGTGGGGTCTACGAGCAGTACTTC. Translating it yields CASSLGLGLAGGVYEQYF.

This clone was detected only a few times. V and J are TRBV13 and TRBJ2-2; 7 bases fit TRBD1. V dropped 5 bases and J dropped 4; count of bases not matched to a gene: 10. The CDR3 has 16 amino acids. The germline CDR1 and CDR2 sequences are PRHDT and FYEKMQ (reference sequence). This CDR3 reads CASSLPSGQFTGELFF. The CDR3 nucleotides are TGTGCCAGCAGCCTCCCTTCGGGACAGTTCACCGGGGAGCTGTTTTTT.

The rearrangement links TRBV11-2 to TRBJ1-2, with a tentative D call TRBD1 (6 bases). Germline V gives CDR1 SGHAT, CDR2 FQNNGV. V lost 10 bases to trimming and J lost 4 bases, with 25 bases between them. CDR3 length: 16 residues. The CDR3 DNA follows: TGTGCCACCTATCGTCTCGCCCTAGACAGGAGCTATGGCTACACCTTC. Translating gives CATYRLALDRSYGYTF.

The chain couples TRBV9 to TRBJ1-2; perhaps TRBD1 as D (5 bases). This CDR3 has 15 amino acids. CDR1 is SGDLS and CDR2 is YYNGEE in the germline V gene. Trimming took 3 bases from V and 2 from J, leaving 14 bases between them. CDR3 bases: TGTGCCAGCAGCGCTCAAACCAGGGTGAACTATGGCTACACCTTC. It encodes CASSAQTRVNYGYTF.

Judged by abundance, this clone is medium-sized. The rearrangement joins TRBV28 to TRBJ1-2; tentative D call: TRBD1 (5 bases). The V end was cut by 5 bases, the J end by 6 bases, with 13 bases between. CDR1 and CDR2 from the germline V gene are MDHEN and SYDVKM. This CDR3 spans 13 amino acids. Here the CDR3 reads CASSRDGWDGYTF. The CDR3 DNA follows: TGTGCCAGCAGTAGGGACGGTTGGGATGGCTACACCTTC.

The chain couples TRBV5-6 to TRBJ1-1, with D perhaps matching TRBD1 (5 bases). Germline-derived CDR1 and CDR2 are SGHDT and YYEEEE. The CDR3 covers 15 residues. Between the trimmed V and J ends, which lost 0 bases and 4 bases, there was a span of 13 bases. This chain's CDR3 is CASSLERGIRTEAFF. The CDR3 bases are TGTGCCAGCAGCTTGGAGAGGGGAATCCGCACTGAAGCTTTCTTT. The full variable domain, in which reference TRBV5-6 and TRBJ1-1 provide the parts outside the CDR3, is DAGVTQSPTHLIKTRGQQVTLRCSPKSGHDTVSWYQQALGQGPQFIFQYYEEEERQRGNFPDRFSGHQFPNYSSELNVNALLLGDSALYLCASSLERGIRTEAFFGQGTRLTVV.